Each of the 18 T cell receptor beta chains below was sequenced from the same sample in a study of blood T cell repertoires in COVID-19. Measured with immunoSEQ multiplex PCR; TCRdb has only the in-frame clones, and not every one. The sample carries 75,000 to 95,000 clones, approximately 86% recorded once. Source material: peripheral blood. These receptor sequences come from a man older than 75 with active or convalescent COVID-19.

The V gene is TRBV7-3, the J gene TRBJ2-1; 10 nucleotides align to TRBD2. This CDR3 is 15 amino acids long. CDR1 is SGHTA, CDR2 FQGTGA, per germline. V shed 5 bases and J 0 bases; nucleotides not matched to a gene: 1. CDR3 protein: CASSPSGSSYNEQFF. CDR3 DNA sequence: TGTGCCAGCAGCCCTAGCGGGAGCTCCTACAATGAGCAGTTCTTC.

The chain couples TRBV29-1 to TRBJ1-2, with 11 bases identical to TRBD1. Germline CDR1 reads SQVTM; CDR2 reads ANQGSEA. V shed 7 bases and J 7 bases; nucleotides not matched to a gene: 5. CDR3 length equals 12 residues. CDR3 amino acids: CSAGQGAGGYTF. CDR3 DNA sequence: TGCAGCGCCGGACAGGGGGCGGGTGGCTACACCTTC.

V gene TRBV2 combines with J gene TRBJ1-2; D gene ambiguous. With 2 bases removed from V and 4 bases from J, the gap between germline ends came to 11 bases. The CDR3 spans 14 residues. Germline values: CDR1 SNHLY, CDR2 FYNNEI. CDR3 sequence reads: CASSEILGPYGYTF. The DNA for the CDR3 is TGTGCCAGCAGTGAAATCCTGGGCCCCTATGGCTACACCTTC.

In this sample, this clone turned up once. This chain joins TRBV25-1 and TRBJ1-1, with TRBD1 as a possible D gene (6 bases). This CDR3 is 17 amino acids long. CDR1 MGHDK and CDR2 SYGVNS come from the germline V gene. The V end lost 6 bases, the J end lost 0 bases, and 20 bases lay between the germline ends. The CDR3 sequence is CASSPTGGGALNTEAFF. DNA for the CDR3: TGTGCCAGCAGCCCAACCGGCGGGGGGGCTTTGAACACTGAAGCTTTCTTT.

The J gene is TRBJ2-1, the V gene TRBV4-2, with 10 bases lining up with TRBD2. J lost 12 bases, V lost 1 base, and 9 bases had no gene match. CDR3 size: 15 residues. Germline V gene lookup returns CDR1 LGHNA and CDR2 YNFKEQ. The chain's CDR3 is CASSQGTSGPPPQFF. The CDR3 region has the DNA TGTGCCAGCAGCCAAGGGACTAGCGGTCCACCCCCGCAGTTCTTC.

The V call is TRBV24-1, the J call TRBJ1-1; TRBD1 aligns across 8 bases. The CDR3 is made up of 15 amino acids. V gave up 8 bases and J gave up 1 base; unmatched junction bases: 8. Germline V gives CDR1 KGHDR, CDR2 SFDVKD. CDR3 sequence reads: CATITGGRGNTEAFF. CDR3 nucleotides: TGTGCCACCATCACAGGGGGTCGAGGGAACACTGAAGCTTTCTTT.

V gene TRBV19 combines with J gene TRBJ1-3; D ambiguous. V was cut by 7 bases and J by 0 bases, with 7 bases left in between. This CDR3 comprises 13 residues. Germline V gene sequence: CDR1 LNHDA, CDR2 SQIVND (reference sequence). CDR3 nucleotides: TGTGCCAGTACTCCAGTCTCTGGAAACACCATATATTTT. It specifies CASTPVSGNTIYF.

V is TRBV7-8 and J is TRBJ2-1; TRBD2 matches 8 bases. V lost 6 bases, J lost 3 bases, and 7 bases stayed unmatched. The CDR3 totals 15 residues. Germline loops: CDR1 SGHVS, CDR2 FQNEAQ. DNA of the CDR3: TGTGCCAGCAGTCTAGCGGGTACCATCTACAATGAGCAGTTCTTC. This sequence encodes CASSLAGTIYNEQFF.

CDR3 nucleotides: TGTGCCAGCAGGGACAGGGGGAGCACTGAAGCTTTCTTT. Encoded protein: CASRDRGSTEAFF. The rearrangement uses TRBV3-1 (or the pseudogene TRBV3-2) and TRBJ1-1; 10 bases are a match to TRBD1. Trimming took 6 bases from V and 4 from J; bases not matched to a gene: 2. This CDR3 region has 13 residues. Per germline, CDR1 LGHDT and CDR2 YNNKEL (reference sequence).

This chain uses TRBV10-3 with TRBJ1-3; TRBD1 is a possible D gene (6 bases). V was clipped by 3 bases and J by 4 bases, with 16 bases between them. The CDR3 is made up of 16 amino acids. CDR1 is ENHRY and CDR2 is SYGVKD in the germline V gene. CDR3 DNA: TGTGCCATCAGTGATGTCCAGGGGAAAGTCGGAAACACCATATATTTT. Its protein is CAISDVQGKVGNTIYF.

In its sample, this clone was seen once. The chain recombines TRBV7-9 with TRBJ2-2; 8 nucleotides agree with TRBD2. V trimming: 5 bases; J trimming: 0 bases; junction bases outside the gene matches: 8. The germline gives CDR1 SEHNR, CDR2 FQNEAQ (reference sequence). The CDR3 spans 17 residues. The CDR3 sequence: CASSPPGGHANTGELFF. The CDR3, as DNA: TGTGCCAGCAGCCCTCCGGGGGGGCACGCGAACACCGGGGAGCTGTTTTTT. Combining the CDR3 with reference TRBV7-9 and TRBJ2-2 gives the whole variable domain DTGVSQNPRHKITKRGQNVTFRCDPISEHNRLYWYRQTLGQGPEFLTYFQNEAQLEKSRLLSDRFSAERPKGSFSTLEIQRTEQGDSAMYLCASSPPGGHANTGELFFGEGSRLTVL.

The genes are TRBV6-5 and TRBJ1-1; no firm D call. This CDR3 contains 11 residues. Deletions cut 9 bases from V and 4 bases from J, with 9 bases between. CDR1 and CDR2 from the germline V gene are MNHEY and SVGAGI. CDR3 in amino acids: CASSRGTEAFF. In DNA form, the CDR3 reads TGTGCCAGTTCCCGCGGCACTGAAGCTTTCTTT.

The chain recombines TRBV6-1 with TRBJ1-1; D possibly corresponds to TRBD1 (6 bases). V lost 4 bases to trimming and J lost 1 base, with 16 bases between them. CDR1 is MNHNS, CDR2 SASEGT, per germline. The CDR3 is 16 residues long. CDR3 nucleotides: TGTGCCAGCAGTGCCGGGGGGGGCAGGGGGAACACTGAAGCTTTCTTT. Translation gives CASSAGGGRGNTEAFF.

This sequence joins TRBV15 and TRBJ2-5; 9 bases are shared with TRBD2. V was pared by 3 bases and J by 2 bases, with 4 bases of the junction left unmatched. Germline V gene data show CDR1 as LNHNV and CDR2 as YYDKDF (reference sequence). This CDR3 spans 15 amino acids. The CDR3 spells CATSRRLAAQETQYF. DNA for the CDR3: TGTGCCACCAGCAGGAGACTAGCGGCGCAAGAGACCCAGTACTTC.

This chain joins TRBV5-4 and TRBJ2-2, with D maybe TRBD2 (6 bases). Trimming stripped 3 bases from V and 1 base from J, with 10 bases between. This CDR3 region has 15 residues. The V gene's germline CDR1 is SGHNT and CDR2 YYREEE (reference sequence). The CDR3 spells CASSSGLKNTGELFF. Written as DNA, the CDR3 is TGTGCCAGCAGCTCGGGACTTAAGAACACCGGGGAGCTGTTTTTT.

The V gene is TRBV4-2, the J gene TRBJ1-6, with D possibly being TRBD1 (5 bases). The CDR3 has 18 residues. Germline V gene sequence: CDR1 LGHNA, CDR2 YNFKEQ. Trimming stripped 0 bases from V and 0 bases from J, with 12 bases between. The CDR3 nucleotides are TGTGCCAGCAGCCAAGATTTGCGGGGGAGCTCCTATAATTCACCCCTCCACTTT. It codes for CASSQDLRGSSYNSPLHF.

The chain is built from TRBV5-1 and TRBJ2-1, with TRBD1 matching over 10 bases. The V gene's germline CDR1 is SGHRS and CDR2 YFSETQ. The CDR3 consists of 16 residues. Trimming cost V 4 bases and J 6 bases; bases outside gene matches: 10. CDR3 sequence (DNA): TGCGCCAGCAGCCCGGGCCCGGGACAGGGGACCAATGAGCAGTTCTTC. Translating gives CASSPGPGQGTNEQFF.

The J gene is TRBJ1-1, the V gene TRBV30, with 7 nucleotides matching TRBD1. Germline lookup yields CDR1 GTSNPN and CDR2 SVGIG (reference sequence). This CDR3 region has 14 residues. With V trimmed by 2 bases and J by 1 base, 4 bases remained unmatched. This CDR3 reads CAWSWTGANTEAFF. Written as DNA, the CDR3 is TGTGCCTGGAGTTGGACAGGAGCGAACACTGAAGCTTTCTTT.